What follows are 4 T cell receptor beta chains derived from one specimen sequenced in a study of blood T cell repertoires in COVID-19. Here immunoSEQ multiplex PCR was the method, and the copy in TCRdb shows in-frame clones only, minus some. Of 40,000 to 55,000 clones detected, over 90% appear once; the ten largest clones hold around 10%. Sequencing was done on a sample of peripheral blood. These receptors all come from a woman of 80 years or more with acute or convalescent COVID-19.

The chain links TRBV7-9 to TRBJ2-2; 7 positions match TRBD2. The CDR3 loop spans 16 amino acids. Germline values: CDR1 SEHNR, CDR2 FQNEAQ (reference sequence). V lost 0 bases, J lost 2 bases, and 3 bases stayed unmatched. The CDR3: CASSLASGINTGELFF. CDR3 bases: TGTGCCAGCAGCTTAGCGAGCGGGATCAACACCGGGGAGCTGTTTTTT.

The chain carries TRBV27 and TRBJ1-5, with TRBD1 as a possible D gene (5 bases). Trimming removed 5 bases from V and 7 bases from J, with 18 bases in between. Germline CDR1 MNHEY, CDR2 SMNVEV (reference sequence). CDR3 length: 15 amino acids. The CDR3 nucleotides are TGTGCCAGCAGTCCCTACGGGGGGTCGAGACAGCCCCAGCATTTT. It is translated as CASSPYGGSRQPQHF.

The CDR3 coding sequence is TGTGCCAGCAGTAGACACAGGGGATTTGGTGAAAAACTGTTTTTT. As protein: CASSRHRGFGEKLFF. This chain links TRBV6-2 or TRBV6-3 with TRBJ1-4; 7 bases fit TRBD1. The CDR3 runs to 15 residues. CDR1 and CDR2 (germline): MNHEY, SVGEGT. V gave up 5 bases and J gave up 7 bases; unmatched junction bases: 10.

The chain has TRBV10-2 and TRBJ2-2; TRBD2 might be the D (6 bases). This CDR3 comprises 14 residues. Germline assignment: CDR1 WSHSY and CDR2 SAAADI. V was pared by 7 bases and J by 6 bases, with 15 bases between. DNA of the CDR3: TGCGCCAGCATGGAGTTGCGGGACCCCGGGGAGCTGTTTTTT. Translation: CASMELRDPGELFF.